The 21 T cell receptor beta chains given below trace back to one sample, sequenced in a study of T cell responses to AZD1222 COVID-19 vaccine. Only in-frame clones appear in the TCRdb table, and some are missing; sequencing was by immunoSEQ multiplex PCR. The sample has approximately 89,000 clones, nearly 90% seen once. The input for sequencing was peripheral blood, taken on day 0 of AZD1222 vaccination. The receptors here all came from an adult in good health.

CDR3 in amino acids: CAWSPYRGSYNSGANVLTF. CDR3 DNA: TGTGCCTGGAGTCCTTATAGGGGGAGCTACAACTCTGGGGCCAACGTCCTGACTTTC. The chain combines TRBV30 with TRBJ2-6, with D possibly being TRBD1 (6 bases). The CDR3 runs to 19 residues. Trimming left V 2 bases short and J 0 bases short, with 20 bases between. Germline V gene sequence: CDR1 GTSNPN, CDR2 SVGIG (reference sequence).

The V and J genes are TRBV11-2 and TRBJ1-6; TRBD1 matches 7 bases. The CDR3 runs 15 residues. J was trimmed by 4 bases and V by 5 bases; bases with no gene match: 5. Germline CDR1 and CDR2: SGHAT and FQNNGV. The CDR3 loop reads CASSTGTEYNSPLHF. In DNA, the CDR3 is TGTGCCAGCAGCACCGGGACAGAATATAATTCACCCCTCCACTTT.

The CDR3 DNA follows: TGTGCCAGCAGCAAGAAGGCGCGGGACCGAGACCCAAGAAACACCATATATTTT. Protein sequence: CASSKKARDRDPRNTIYF. The J gene is TRBJ1-3, the V gene TRBV21-1. TRBV21-1 is a pseudogene locus. This CDR3 has 18 residues.

This chain connects TRBV20-1 to TRBJ2-7, with 9 nucleotides matching TRBD1. The germline CDR1 and CDR2 sequences are DFQATT and SNEGSKA (reference sequence). The CDR3 extends over 15 amino acids. V lost 3 bases and J lost 3; bases outside the gene matches: 9. The CDR3, as DNA: TGCAGTGCTAGTGGGGTTGGGACAGGGCTCTACGAGCAGTACTTC. It codes for CSASGVGTGLYEQYF.

This clone has a handful of counts. The chain uses TRBV10-3 and TRBJ2-5; 9 bases align to TRBD2. Germline V gene sequence: CDR1 ENHRY, CDR2 SYGVKD. There are 14 residues in the CDR3. V shed 6 bases, J shed 1 base, and the junction held 3 bases outside the gene matches. The CDR3 reads CAIRASGAQETQYF. CDR3 DNA: TGTGCCATCAGGGCTAGCGGGGCCCAAGAGACCCAGTACTTC.

The chain is built from TRBV5-8 and TRBJ1-1, with a possible D match to TRBD1 (5 bases). From germline, CDR1 is SGHTS and CDR2 YDEGEE. CDR3 length equals 15 residues. The V gene lost 2 bases and the J gene lost 1 base, with 12 bases spanning the gap. The CDR3 protein is CASSFLWTTNTEAFF. The CDR3 DNA reads TGTGCCAGCAGCTTCCTTTGGACAACGAACACTGAAGCTTTCTTT. Drawing the rest from reference TRBV5-8 and TRBJ1-1, the complete variable domain is EAGVTQSPTHLIKTRGQQATLRCSPISGHTSVYWYQQALGLGLQFLLWYDEGEERNRGNFPPRFSGRQFPNYSSELNVNALELEDSALYLCASSFLWTTNTEAFFGQGTRLTVV.

The CDR3: CASSLQGPAEAFF. CDR3 coding DNA: TGTGCCAGCAGCCTACAGGGCCCGGCTGAAGCTTTCTTT. The rearrangement links TRBV7-9 to TRBJ1-1, with D perhaps matching TRBD1 (6 bases). This CDR3 region has 13 residues. The germline V and J ends were trimmed by 5 bases and 6 bases, with 13 bases remaining between them. Per the germline V gene, CDR1 is SEHNR and CDR2 is FQNEAQ (reference sequence).

V and J are TRBV3-1 (or the pseudogene TRBV3-2) and TRBJ1-5, with D tentatively TRBD1 (6 bases). The CDR3 spans 14 residues. The V end lost 1 base, the J end lost 4 bases, and 8 bases lay between the germline ends. In germline, CDR1 is LGHDT, CDR2 YNNKEL (reference sequence). CDR3 amino acids: CASSQGTVNQPQHF. CDR3 nucleotide sequence: TGTGCCAGCAGCCAAGGGACAGTAAATCAGCCCCAGCATTTT.

This chain joins TRBV3-1 (or the pseudogene TRBV3-2) and TRBJ2-7; D not resolved. The CDR3 contains 14 residues. From germline, CDR1 is LGHDT and CDR2 YNNKEL (reference sequence). Trimming shortened V by 4 bases and J by 3 bases, and 13 bases separated the two germline ends. CDR3 coding DNA: TGTGCCAGCAGCCTCCGGCCCAACCACTACGAGCAGTACTTC. Translating it yields CASSLRPNHYEQYF.

The chain carries TRBV28 and TRBJ2-5; perhaps TRBD1 as D (5 bases). Germline loops: CDR1 MDHEN, CDR2 SYDVKM. The CDR3 has 15 residues. V gave up 4 bases and J gave up 5 bases, with 17 bases separating them. In DNA form, the CDR3 reads TGTGCCAGCAGTTCCCGGACACTCCTACGGGAGACCCAGTACTTC. Protein: CASSSRTLLRETQYF. The full variable domain, in which reference TRBV28 and TRBJ2-5 provide the parts outside the CDR3, is DVKVTQSSRYLVKRTGEKVFLECVQDMDHENMFWYRQDPGLGLRLIYFSYDVKMKEKGDIPEGYSVSREKKERFSLILESASTNQTSMYLCASSSRTLLRETQYFGPGTRLLVL.

This rearrangement joins TRBV7-9 to TRBJ2-1; a possible D gene is TRBD2 (6 bases). Germline V gene sequence: CDR1 SEHNR, CDR2 FQNEAQ (reference sequence). The CDR3 spans 14 residues. V lost 0 bases and J lost 4, with 7 bases in between. The CDR3 DNA reads TGTGCCAGCAGCTTAGCTAGCGGATACAATGAGCAGTTCTTC. Its protein product is CASSLASGYNEQFF.

This clone appeared once. The chain has TRBV6-5 and TRBJ2-3; D is perhaps TRBD1 (5 bases). CDR3 length: 13 residues. V was pared by 9 bases and J by 1 base, with 11 bases between. Looked up from germline, CDR1 is MNHEY and CDR2 is SVGAGI. The CDR3 sequence is CASGRAGTDTQYF. The CDR3 DNA sequence: TGTGCCAGTGGCAGGGCAGGCACAGATACGCAGTATTTT.

The chain combines TRBV6-5 with TRBJ2-7, with D perhaps matching TRBD1 or TRBD2 (6 bases each). With 8 bases removed from V and 2 bases from J, the gap between germline ends came to 13 bases. Germline assignment: CDR1 MNHEY and CDR2 SVGAGI. This CDR3 is built from 13 residues. The CDR3 nucleotides are TGTGCCAGCGGAAACAGGGAGGCCTACGAGCAGTACTTC. It translates to CASGNREAYEQYF.

The rearrangement joins TRBV6-5 to TRBJ1-5, with D unresolved. Trimming left V 0 bases short and J 7 bases short, with 10 bases between. This CDR3 comprises 14 residues. CDR1 MNHEY and CDR2 SVGAGI come from the germline V gene. CDR3 in DNA: TGTGCCAGCAGTTACTCATTGACGGTCCAGCCCCAGCATTTT. It yields the protein CASSYSLTVQPQHF.

The chain joins TRBV28 to TRBJ2-7; D is uncertain. CDR3 length: 13 amino acids. V was clipped by 2 bases and J by 0 bases, with 5 bases between them. The germline V gene encodes CDR1 MDHEN and CDR2 SYDVKM. DNA for the CDR3: TGTGCCAGCAGTTTAAGGGACTCCTACGAGCAGTACTTC. Its protein product is CASSLRDSYEQYF.

The J gene is TRBJ2-3, the V gene TRBV5-1, with D unresolved. Trimming pared 3 bases from V and 2 bases from J, leaving 4 bases between. Germline V CDR1 and CDR2: SGHRS, YFSETQ. The CDR3 spans 12 residues. Written as DNA, the CDR3 is TGCGCCAGCAGCTCGAACACAGATACGCAGTATTTT. This gives the protein CASSSNTDTQYF.

This clone was seen only a few times. CDR3 bases: TGTGCCAGCAGGTTGGCAGGGGTGCGCGAGCAGTACTTC. It codes for CASRLAGVREQYF. The J gene is TRBJ2-7, the V gene TRBV6-5; tentatively, D is TRBD1 (6 bases). The germline V gene has CDR1 MNHEY and CDR2 SVGAGI. The CDR3 contains 13 residues. V lost 6 bases to trimming and J lost 6 bases, with 15 bases between them.

The rearrangement uses TRBV7-3 and TRBJ2-5, with 7 bases that match TRBD2. Germline V gene sequence: CDR1 SGHTA, CDR2 FQGTGA. This CDR3 spans 15 amino acids. Unmatched junction bases numbered 6, after V lost 0 bases and J lost 5 bases. The CDR3 coding sequence is TGTGCCAGCAGCTTAACAGGGACTATAGCGGAGACCCAGTACTTC. As protein: CASSLTGTIAETQYF. The variable domain in full, completed from reference TRBV7-3 and TRBJ2-5, reads GAGVSQTPSNKVTEKGKYVELRCDPISGHTALYWYRQSLGQGPEFLIYFQGTGAADDSGLPNDRFFAVRPEGSVSTLKIQRTERGDSAVYLCASSLTGTIAETQYFGPGTRLLVL.

J is TRBJ2-1 and V is TRBV27; D remains ambiguous. The CDR3 totals 16 residues. Germline V gives CDR1 MNHEY, CDR2 SMNVEV (reference sequence). Trimming cost V 6 bases and J 5 bases, with 20 bases left between them. The DNA for the CDR3 is TGTGCCAGCAGCCCAGAGGTGTCCCCTTCCCACAATGAGCAGTTCTTC. Its protein is CASSPEVSPSHNEQFF.

The chain joins TRBV28 to TRBJ1-3, with D unclear. Trimming cost V 5 bases and J 4 bases, with 6 bases left between them. CDR1 is MDHEN and CDR2 is SYDVKM in the germline V gene. The CDR3 covers 12 residues. The CDR3 here is CASSKTGNTIYF. The CDR3 nucleotides are TGTGCCAGCAGTAAAACAGGAAACACCATATATTTT.

This rearrangement joins TRBV11-2 to TRBJ2-5; D is possibly TRBD1 or TRBD2 (5 bases each). V was shortened by 1 base and J by 5 bases, with 17 bases between the two germline ends. Germline V gene sequence: CDR1 SGHAT, CDR2 FQNNGV. This CDR3 is 16 amino acids long. CDR3 nucleotides: TGTGCCAGCAGCTTAGGCCCGGGACCCTTCGGGGAGACCCAGTACTTC. Translation: CASSLGPGPFGETQYF.